Below, 25 T cell receptor beta chains from the same sample are listed, as sequenced in a study of T-cell memory formation after mild COVID-19. TCRdb ran MiXCR on the 5' RACE reads and lists one entry per CDR3 protein. The repertoire includes about half a million distinct CDR3 sequences, 18% of them detected once, and about 12% sits in the top ten. The sample was PBMCs or a T cell subset sorted from them (not recorded which). All receptors come from an adult woman who had mild COVID-19 (a few samples of this study predate the infection). Cell type and time point are not known.

V gene TRBV7-2 combines with J gene TRBJ1-3; 7 bases line up with TRBD1. V was clipped by 4 bases and J by 3 bases; unmatched bases: 9. Germline loops: CDR1 SGHTA, CDR2 FQGNSA. This CDR3 is 16 amino acids long. The CDR3 loop reads CASSSQGEVLGNTIYF. In nucleotides, the CDR3 is TGTGCCAGCAGCTCCCAGGGGGAGGTCCTTGGAAACACCATATATTTT. Using reference TRBV7-2 and TRBJ1-3 for the parts outside the CDR3, the full variable domain is GAGVSQSPSNKVTEKGKDVELRCDPISGHTALYWYRQSLGQGLEFLIYFQGNSAPDKSGLPSDRFSAERTGGSVSTLTIQRTQQEDSAVYLCASSSQGEVLGNTIYFGEGSWLTVV.

At least ten counts were recorded for this clonotype. V gene TRBV12-3 or TRBV12-4 combines with J gene TRBJ1-1; the match to TRBD1 covers 7 bases. V lost 10 bases and J lost 10; bases outside the gene matches: 12. The CDR3 is 12 residues long. CDR3 DNA sequence: TGTGCCACTCTTGAGCAGGGGACAGTAGCTTTCTTT. Its protein product is CATLEQGTVAFF.

In its sample, this clonotype was seen many times. This chain links TRBV10-3 with TRBJ1-2; maybe TRBD1 (5 bases). Germline CDR1 and CDR2: ENHRY and SYGVKD. The CDR3 is 17 residues long. Trimming removed 3 bases from V and 1 base from J, with 18 bases in between. The DNA of the CDR3 is TGTGCCATCAGTGAACACATGGGAGACAGCTTTAACTATGGCTACACCTTC. This translates into CAISEHMGDSFNYGYTF.

V usage is TRBV6-6 and J usage is TRBJ1-1; D gene uncertain. Trimming took 7 bases from V and 5 from J, leaving 14 bases between them. The CDR3 is 13 amino acids. CDR1 is MNHNY, CDR2 SVGAGI, per germline (reference sequence). In nucleotides, the CDR3 is TGTGCCAGCACCCTAGAGCAAGGGACTGAAGCTTTCTTT. As protein: CASTLEQGTEAFF.

The rearrangement uses TRBV6-6 and TRBJ2-3; 7 positions agree with TRBD1. Germline V gene sequence: CDR1 MNHNY, CDR2 SVGAGI (reference sequence). The CDR3 totals 17 residues. V shed 2 bases and J 0 bases; nucleotides not matched to a gene: 8. The CDR3 is CASSYARQGTSTDTQYF. The CDR3 region has the DNA TGTGCCAGCAGTTACGCTCGACAGGGCACTAGCACAGATACGCAGTATTTT.

This clonotype was observed many times. V usage is TRBV5-1 and J usage is TRBJ1-2, with 8 bases identical to TRBD1. The CDR3 length is 14 residues. Germline CDR1 reads SGHRS; CDR2 reads YFSETQ. With 3 bases clipped from V and 2 bases from J, the junction kept 3 bases outside the gene matches. The CDR3 DNA follows: TGCGCCAGCAGCTCCACAGGGGGAAACTATGGCTACACCTTC. It translates to CASSSTGGNYGYTF.

This clonotype was picked up a small number of times. The rearrangement uses TRBV20-1 and TRBJ2-5; 9 bases match TRBD2. V lost 0 bases, J lost 0 bases, and 5 bases stayed unmatched. CDR3 length: 16 residues. Germline assignment: CDR1 DFQATT and CDR2 SNEGSKA (reference sequence). CDR3 nucleotide sequence: TGCAGTGCTAGAGATTTCCAGCGGGGGGACCAAGAGACCCAGTACTTC. Protein: CSARDFQRGDQETQYF.

This clonotype appeared a few times. The chain combines TRBV12-3 or TRBV12-4 with TRBJ2-7; D might be TRBD2 (7 bases). This CDR3 comprises 15 residues. V lost 6 bases, J lost 6 bases, and 21 bases lay in between. DNA of the CDR3: TGTGCCAGCAGCCTCCTCACGGGGGGCGGGACCGAGCAGTACTTC. It translates to CASSLLTGGGTEQYF.

This chain uses TRBV6-6 with TRBJ2-7; D is tentatively TRBD1 or TRBD2 (5 bases each). Germline V CDR1 and CDR2: MNHNY, SVGAGI (reference sequence). This CDR3 has 14 residues. V gave up 6 bases and J gave up 2 bases, with 14 bases separating them. The CDR3 is CASRGVDYAYEQYF. Here the CDR3 DNA reads TGTGCCAGCAGGGGGGTTGACTACGCCTACGAGCAGTACTTC.

The chain uses TRBV21-1 and TRBJ2-3. TRBV21-1 is a recognized pseudogene. The CDR3 is made up of 16 amino acids. The CDR3 DNA reads TGTGCCAGCAGCAAAAAGGCGGCTTCTAGCACAGATACGCAGTATTTT. Translated, it gives CASSKKAASSTDTQYF.

The CDR3 bases are TGTGCCAGCAGAGATGGAGCCCGGACTAGCGGGGGGAGCACAGATACGCAGTATTTT. It encodes CASRDGARTSGGSTDTQYF. This chain connects TRBV12-3 or TRBV12-4 to TRBJ2-3; 14 bases fit TRBD2. The CDR3 has 19 amino acids. V was clipped by 6 bases and J by 0 bases; unmatched bases: 11.

The gene calls are TRBV15 and TRBJ2-1; 9 bases map to TRBD2. Germline CDR1 reads LNHNV; CDR2 reads YYDKDF (reference sequence). There are 15 residues in the CDR3. V was pared by 3 bases and J by 2 bases, with 2 bases of the junction left unmatched. The CDR3 sequence is CATSRAGGTYNEQFF. CDR3 nucleotides: TGTGCCACCAGCAGGGCGGGGGGGACCTACAATGAGCAGTTCTTC. The full variable domain, completed using reference TRBV15 and TRBJ2-1, is DAMVIQNPRYQVTQFGKPVTLSCSQTLNHNVMYWYQQKSSQAPKLLFHYYDKDFNNEADTPDNFQSRRPNTSFCFLDIRSPGLGDTAMYLCATSRAGGTYNEQFFGPGTRLTVL.

The sample holds a few counts of this clonotype. V gene TRBV7-6 combines with J gene TRBJ2-5; 10 bases fit TRBD1. Germline trimming cut 3 bases from V and 3 bases from J; bases unmatched to any gene: 10. The CDR3 is 17 residues long. Germline V gene data show CDR1 as SGHVS and CDR2 as FNYEAQ. The CDR3 region has the DNA TGTGCCAGCAGCTTCCGGGACAGGGGTTTTTTGGAAGAGACCCAGTACTTC. Its protein product is CASSFRDRGFLEETQYF.

In this sample, this clonotype turned up once. V gene TRBV7-9 combines with J gene TRBJ1-2; D unclear. This CDR3 is built from 12 residues. V lost 2 bases and J 8 bases, leaving 9 bases between the germline ends. Germline V CDR1 and CDR2: SEHNR, FQNEAQ (reference sequence). For the CDR3, the DNA is TGTGCCAGCAGCTTATCGGCGGGGGGCTACACCTTC. This codes for CASSLSAGGYTF.

This sequence joins TRBV3-1 and TRBJ2-1, with 10 nucleotides matching TRBD2. The length of the CDR3 is 15 residues. V shed 4 bases, J shed 5 bases, and the junction held 5 bases outside the gene matches. Looked up from germline, CDR1 is LGHDT and CDR2 is YNNKEL (reference sequence). The CDR3 reads CASSPTGTSDNEQFF. CDR3 bases: TGTGCCAGCAGCCCAACCGGGACTAGCGACAATGAGCAGTTCTTC.

This clonotype was detected a few times. V and J are TRBV18 and TRBJ1-5; tentatively, D is TRBD1 (6 bases). The CDR3 totals 15 residues. V was pared by 3 bases and J by 6 bases, with 15 bases between. Germline V gene data show CDR1 as KGHSH and CDR2 as LQKENI. The DNA of the CDR3 is TGTGCCAGCTCACCGGATCAGGGGCTTGGTCAGCCCCAGCATTTT. It encodes CASSPDQGLGQPQHF.

This clonotype was detected only a few times. The rearrangement uses TRBV5-1 and TRBJ1-2; D is undetermined. CDR3 length equals 15 residues. With 0 bases removed from V and 4 bases from J, the gap between germline ends came to 13 bases. Germline V gene lookup returns CDR1 SGHRS and CDR2 YFSETQ. The CDR3 nucleotides are TGCGCCAGCAGCTTGGCCCCGTCCTCCGGCTATGGCTACACCTTC. Translating it yields CASSLAPSSGYGYTF.

This clonotype was detected many times. The chain links TRBV20-1 to TRBJ2-4; 11 positions match TRBD2. The CDR3 consists of 15 residues. Germline lookup yields CDR1 DFQATT and CDR2 SNEGSKA (reference sequence). V lost 3 bases, J lost 5 bases, and 6 bases stayed unmatched. CDR3 in amino acids: CSASPGTSGENIQYF. For the CDR3, the DNA is TGCAGTGCTAGTCCCGGGACTAGCGGAGAAAACATTCAGTACTTC.

The chain uses TRBV11-2 and TRBJ2-1; TRBD2 might be the D (5 bases). The CDR3 consists of 13 residues. Germline V gene data show CDR1 as SGHAT and CDR2 as FQNNGV. Trimming pared 1 base from V and 10 bases from J, leaving 11 bases between. The CDR3: CASSLGGYQEQFF. The DNA of the CDR3 is TGTGCCAGCAGCTTAGGCGGGTACCAGGAGCAGTTCTTC. The variable domain in full, with the rest retrieved from reference TRBV11-2 and TRBJ2-1, is EAGVAQSPRYKIIEKRQSVAFWCNPISGHATLYWYQQILGQGPKLLIQFQNNGVVDDSQLPKDRFSAERLKGVDSTLKIQPAKLEDSAVYLCASSLGGYQEQFFGPGTRLTVL.

The chain employs TRBV18 and TRBJ1-1; the D is unclear. Trimming took off 5 bases at V and 0 bases at J, with 10 bases between the two ends. Germline V CDR1 and CDR2: KGHSH, LQKENI. This CDR3 contains 14 residues. CDR3 sequence: CASSARAVNTEAFF. DNA for the CDR3: TGTGCCAGCTCAGCCCGGGCTGTGAACACTGAAGCTTTCTTT.

V is TRBV27 and J is TRBJ2-7; 8 bases map to TRBD2. Per the germline V gene, CDR1 is MNHEY and CDR2 is SMNVEV (reference sequence). The V and J ends lost 7 bases and 3 bases, in that order; junction bases with no gene match: 14. This CDR3 is 16 amino acids long. The CDR3 coding sequence is TGTGCCAGCACTCCAACCGGGACTAGTGGCATCTACGAGCAGTACTTC. Translation: CASTPTGTSGIYEQYF.

This chain connects TRBV7-2 to TRBJ2-5, with 8 bases identical to TRBD2. In germline, CDR1 is SGHTA, CDR2 FQGNSA. The CDR3 sequence is 16 residues long. Germline trimming cut 4 bases from V and 5 bases from J; bases unmatched to any gene: 12. CDR3 sequence: CASSSGGSSGSETQYF. Here the CDR3 DNA reads TGTGCCAGCAGCTCCGGAGGCTCCAGCGGGAGCGAGACCCAGTACTTC.

At least ten counts were recorded for this clonotype. The CDR3 loop reads CASSLRLAGVNEQYF. In nucleotides, the CDR3 is TGCGCCAGCAGCTTGCGGCTAGCGGGAGTAAACGAGCAGTACTTC. The chain combines TRBV5-1 with TRBJ2-7; TRBD2 matches 10 bases. Germline CDR1 reads SGHRS; CDR2 reads YFSETQ. The CDR3 is made up of 15 amino acids. Unmatched junction bases numbered 6, after V lost 1 base and J lost 5 bases.

This clonotype was picked up a small number of times. The chain carries TRBV20-1 and TRBJ2-5; D might be TRBD2 (5 bases). CDR1 and CDR2 (germline): DFQATT, SNEGSKA (reference sequence). With 4 bases removed from V and 5 bases from J, the gap between germline ends came to 11 bases. CDR3 length: 12 residues. CDR3 DNA: TGCAGTGCTACGACTACGGGGGAGACCCAGTACTTC. It translates to CSATTTGETQYF.

The J gene is TRBJ1-1, the V gene TRBV24-1; D is uncertain. CDR3 size: 13 residues. Trimming removed 3 bases from V and 9 bases from J, with 13 bases in between. Germline values: CDR1 KGHDR, CDR2 SFDVKD. The CDR3 loop is CATSDALLGKAFF. CDR3 DNA sequence: TGTGCCACCAGTGATGCCCTGTTGGGGAAAGCTTTCTTT.